By frequency in the sample, the clone carrying this T cell receptor beta chain is medium-sized. Its antigen is as yet unknown. The junction and the germline gene differ at one end; a read error may be behind it. Sequencing of TCR beta CDR3 used immunoSEQ survey depth. Profiling relied on immunoSEQ multiplex PCR, and the TCRdb table lists in-frame clones only, not all of them. The table lists 4,500 to 6,500 clones, about three fifths of them singletons. The data stem from a study of CD8 T cell repertoires and HIV-1 epitope variants. Study-level information: Control wells had CMV/EBV/flu peptides, negative Ebola AY9, or no peptide.

This sequence originates from a male donor with HIV. The sample taken for sequencing was cultured CD8+ T cells derived from PBMCs.

CDR3 bases: TGTGCCAGCAGATTAGATGGTCCTAGCGGAGCCCCCTACGAGCAGTACTTC. Translated, it gives CASRLDGPSGAPYEQYF. The chain is built from TRBV7-9 and TRBJ2-7; 7 bases line up with TRBD2. The CDR3 covers 17 residues. Germline V gives CDR1 SEHNR, CDR2 FQNEAQ (reference sequence).